This T cell receptor (beta chain) emerged from a study of human T cells and chemical hapten exposure. Time point indicated: pre-sensitization, week 0. Regarding treatment: therapeutic diphenylcyclopropenone sensitization with weekly scalp DPC. Sample donors consisted of patients with alopecia, aged 18 to 70 years, who were suitable for DPC. The authors' processing: Sample-level TCR yields exhibited a median of approximately 88,000, with a range of about 20,000 to 690,600. TCRdb re-called the RACE reads through MiXCR, storing one row per CDR3 protein. TCRdb's processing, not the authors', yielded these V and J calls. The sample lists around 380,000 distinct CDR3 sequences, around 5.5% occurring once. V gave up 2 bases and J gave up 7 bases; unmatched junction bases: 12. The CDR3 has 17 amino acids. Germline CDR1 and CDR2: MNHNY and SVGAGI (reference sequence).

The sequence derives from a woman in her late teens or twenties with alopecia areata. Some clones in this sample may be carry-over from other donors' samples. This chain uses TRBV6-6 with TRBJ1-2; 11 bases match TRBD1. Sequences were derived from whole blood, sampled in connection with sensitization to the hapten diphenylcyclopropenone (DPC). CDR3 sequence (DNA): TGTGCCAGCAGTTACACGGACAGGGGGCTCCGAAAGGGTGGCTACACCTTC. Translated: CASSYTDRGLRKGGYTF.